This T cell receptor (beta chain) was recovered during a study of T-cell reconstitution after alpha-beta-depleted transplantation in children. Trimming removed 8 bases from V and 1 base from J, with 9 bases in between. Germline CDR1 is MNHNS and CDR2 is SASEGT. The CDR3 loop spans 13 amino acids. About this clonotype: The antigen remains undetermined.

General study points: Several hundred expanded graft clones reportedly gave rise to the alpha-beta T cells present about two months after transplant. T-cell counts and diversity at one year post-transplant came mainly from newly produced T cells. Elevated TCRbeta diversity at day 60 was traced, in some patients, to surviving recipient T cells and thymic progenitors.

Preparing the TCRbeta library involved the use of unique molecular identifiers. TCRdb called the PCR reads again in MiXCR, with one record for every CDR3 protein. This table holds approximately 630,000 distinct CDR3 sequences, about an eighth found once. The TCR comes from a girl aged 2-10 years with congenital amegakaryocytic thrombocytopenia, due to receive a stem cell transplant. The chain recombines TRBV6-1 with TRBJ1-3; TRBD1 is a possible D gene (5 bases). The sample here was PBMCs, taken before TCRalphabeta/CD19-depleted stem cell transplant. The CDR3 region is CASHRGSGNTIYF. As DNA, the CDR3 is TGTGCCAGCCATAGGGGTTCTGGAAACACCATATATTTT.